Below are 7 T cell receptor beta chains sequenced from a single sample in a study of cytotoxic CD8 clonotypes in ibrutinib-treated CLL. The table came from immunoSEQ multiplex PCR; TCRdb's copy has only in-frame clones and leaves some out. Of fewer than 150,000 clones listed, around 84% are singletons. The starting material was PBMCs, obtained after 24 months of ibrutinib treatment. The receptors derive from a human donor with chronic lymphocytic leukemia.

The V and J genes are TRBV2 and TRBJ2-5; the D gene is possibly TRBD2 (7 bases). The CDR3 is 13 amino acids. Looked up from germline, CDR1 is SNHLY and CDR2 is FYNNEI. Trimming removed 8 bases from V and 5 bases from J, with 15 bases in between. The CDR3 loop is CASWPGGEETQYF. The CDR3 nucleotides read TGTGCCAGCTGGCCGGGGGGCGAGGAGACCCAGTACTTC.

This clone has only one observation. The chain is built from TRBV4-1 and TRBJ1-5; tentative D call: TRBD1 (5 bases). With 4 bases removed from V and 7 bases from J, the gap between germline ends came to 11 bases. The CDR3 spans 13 residues. Germline CDR1 is MGHRA and CDR2 is YSYEKL. The CDR3 sequence is CASSPWGWQPQHF. CDR3 DNA sequence: TGCGCCAGCAGCCCGTGGGGGTGGCAGCCCCAGCATTTT.

The chain carries TRBV7-2 and TRBJ2-4; 11 bases line up with TRBD1. The junction had 10 bases not matched to a gene; V was cut back by 3 bases and J by 3 bases. The CDR3 consists of 18 residues. Germline assignment: CDR1 SGHTA and CDR2 FQGNSA. CDR3 sequence (DNA): TGTGCCAGCAGCTTGCGACCGGGACAGGGGGGGATCAAAAACATTCAGTACTTC. It yields the protein CASSLRPGQGGIKNIQYF.

The chain has TRBV7-8 and TRBJ1-2, with D unclear. CDR1 and CDR2 from the germline V gene are SGHVS and FQNEAQ. The CDR3 is made up of 19 amino acids. V lost 5 bases and J lost 0, with 25 bases in between. The CDR3 nucleotides are TGTGCCAGCAGCCCCCCCTTTGGGCTCGGCAGAGCCTCTAACTATGGCTACACCTTC. Residues: CASSPPFGLGRASNYGYTF.

This clone has a single count. V and J are TRBV4-2 and TRBJ2-1; 7 nucleotides align to TRBD1. The CDR3 is made up of 16 amino acids. The V gene's germline CDR1 is LGHNA and CDR2 YNFKEQ. V trimming: 5 bases; J trimming: 12 bases; junction bases outside the gene matches: 19. This CDR3 reads CASSEVLPGGSQGQFF. The CDR3 nucleotides are TGTGCCAGCAGCGAGGTCTTGCCAGGGGGTTCCCAAGGGCAGTTCTTC.

This clone was detected only once. The V gene is TRBV27, the J gene TRBJ1-5; D might be TRBD1 (6 bases). Germline V gene data show CDR1 as MNHEY and CDR2 as SMNVEV (reference sequence). Trimming took 5 bases from V and 2 from J, leaving 10 bases between them. This CDR3 has 14 residues. The CDR3 nucleotides read TGTGCCAGCAGTCAGGGGATGGGCAATCAGCCCCAGCATTTT. Encoded protein: CASSQGMGNQPQHF.

In DNA, the CDR3 is TGTGCCAGCTCACCAGGCCTAACCGAAGAGACCCAGTACTTC. It translates to CASSPGLTEETQYF. The chain uses TRBV18 and TRBJ2-5; D remains unclear. From germline, CDR1 is KGHSH and CDR2 LQKENI. This CDR3 is 14 amino acids long. V shed 2 bases and J shed 3 bases, with 10 bases lying between them.